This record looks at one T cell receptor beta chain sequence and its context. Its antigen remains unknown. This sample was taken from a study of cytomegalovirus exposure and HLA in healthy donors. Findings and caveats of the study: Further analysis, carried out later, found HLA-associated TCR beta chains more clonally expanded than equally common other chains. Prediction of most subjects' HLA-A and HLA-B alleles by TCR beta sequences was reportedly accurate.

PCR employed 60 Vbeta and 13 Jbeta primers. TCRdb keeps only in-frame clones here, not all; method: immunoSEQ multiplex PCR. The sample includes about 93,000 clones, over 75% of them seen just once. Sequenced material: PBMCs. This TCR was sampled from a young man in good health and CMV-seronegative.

CDR3 sequence: CASSRGHEQYF. Here the CDR3 DNA reads TGTGCCAGCAGTAGGGGCCACGAGCAGTACTTC. The gene calls are TRBV27 and TRBJ2-7; D is perhaps TRBD1 (5 bases). Between the trimmed V and J ends, which lost 5 bases and 5 bases, there was a span of 7 bases. Germline CDR1 and CDR2: MNHEY and SMNVEV (reference sequence). There are 11 residues in the CDR3.